The 28 T cell receptor beta chains reported below all come from one sample, sequenced in a study of PD-1 blockade in classical Hodgkin lymphoma. The data were produced by immunoSEQ multiplex PCR, yet TCRdb's version contains in-frame clones alone and is incomplete. The sample lists approximately 93,000 clones; just under 80% were seen once. Time point meaning: cycle 4 day 1 (C4D1), after less than seven weeks of nivolumab. In every patient, relapse followed autologous stem cell transplantation, while exposure to brentuximab vedotin differed. The source material was peripheral blood mononuclear cells (PBMCs), sampled before the fourth cycle of nivolumab. The source is a human donor with classical Hodgkin lymphoma.

This chain uses TRBV6-1 with TRBJ2-4, with TRBD2 as a possible D gene (8 bases). The CDR3 sequence is 15 residues long. Trimming cost V 5 bases and J 7 bases, with 18 bases left between them. Germline lookup yields CDR1 MNHNS and CDR2 SASEGT. Here the CDR3 DNA reads TGTGCCAGCAGTCAACGGGAGGGGGCGCATAACATTCAGTACTTC. Its translation is CASSQREGAHNIQYF.

The chain recombines TRBV11-3 with TRBJ2-1; TRBD1 might be the D (5 bases). Germline CDR1 is SGHNT and CDR2 is YENEEA. The CDR3 runs 15 residues. Trimming cost V 1 base and J 6 bases, with 13 bases left between them. DNA of the CDR3: TGTGCCAGCAGCTTAGGACAGCCTGGAGCCAATGAGCAGTTCTTC. Its protein is CASSLGQPGANEQFF.

This clone has only one observation. The chain has TRBV6-6 and TRBJ1-2; tentatively, D is TRBD1 (5 bases). Per germline, CDR1 MNHNY and CDR2 SVGAGI (reference sequence). The CDR3 contains 14 residues. Trimming took off 3 bases at V and 0 bases at J, with 8 bases between the two ends. CDR3 DNA sequence: TGTGCCAGCAGTTATGACAGAGCTAACTATGGCTACACCTTC. Translation gives CASSYDRANYGYTF.

This rearrangement joins TRBV7-9 to TRBJ1-1; no firm D call. The germline CDR1 and CDR2 sequences are SEHNR and FQNEAQ (reference sequence). With 4 bases removed from V and 3 bases from J, the gap between germline ends came to 6 bases. This CDR3 is built from 12 residues. This CDR3 reads CASSWGDTEAFF. The CDR3 bases are TGTGCCAGCAGCTGGGGTGACACTGAAGCTTTCTTT. Full variable domain (rest looked up from reference TRBV7-9 and TRBJ1-1): DTGVSQNPRHKITKRGQNVTFRCDPISEHNRLYWYRQTLGQGPEFLTYFQNEAQLEKSRLLSDRFSAERPKGSFSTLEIQRTEQGDSAMYLCASSWGDTEAFFGQGTRLTVV.

This chain uses TRBV6-1 with TRBJ2-5; 10 bases line up with TRBD2. Germline V gene data show CDR1 as MNHNS and CDR2 as SASEGT. CDR3 size: 15 residues. Trimming removed 2 bases from V and 4 bases from J; junction bases left unmatched: 4. In nucleotides, the CDR3 is TGTGCCAGCAGTGAATTTTTAGCGGGAGGAGAGACCCAGTACTTC. Translation gives CASSEFLAGGETQYF.

This chain connects TRBV7-9 to TRBJ1-2; 9 bases are a match to TRBD1. The CDR3 extends over 13 amino acids. CDR1 and CDR2 from the germline V gene are SEHNR and FQNEAQ (reference sequence). The V and J ends lost 11 bases and 6 bases, in that order; junction bases with no gene match: 10. The CDR3 DNA is TGTGCCGGGAGACAGGGGGGTCGGCATGGCTACACCTTC. Translation gives CAGRQGGRHGYTF.

V usage is TRBV5-6 and J usage is TRBJ1-2, with D possibly matching TRBD1 (5 bases). This CDR3 contains 13 residues. The ends were cut back, 2 bases at V and 4 bases at J, with 9 bases in the middle. The germline V gene encodes CDR1 SGHDT and CDR2 YYEEEE. Here the CDR3 reads CASSFGAGYGYTF. In DNA, the CDR3 is TGTGCCAGCAGCTTCGGGGCTGGCTATGGCTACACCTTC. The variable domain in full, completed from reference TRBV5-6 and TRBJ1-2, reads DAGVTQSPTHLIKTRGQQVTLRCSPKSGHDTVSWYQQALGQGPQFIFQYYEEEERQRGNFPDRFSGHQFPNYSSELNVNALLLGDSALYLCASSFGAGYGYTFGSGTRLTVV.

This clone occurred once. The J gene is TRBJ2-7, the V gene TRBV2; D remains unclear. The CDR3 sequence is 12 residues long. The V and J ends lost 2 bases and 4 bases respectively, with 6 bases between them. The germline V gene encodes CDR1 SNHLY and CDR2 FYNNEI. CDR3: CASSESIYEQYF. CDR3 bases: TGTGCCAGCAGTGAATCCATTTACGAGCAGTACTTC.

CDR3: CASSEFGRVKTGELFF. In DNA form, the CDR3 reads TGTGCCAGCAGTGAATTCGGCAGGGTGAAGACCGGGGAGCTGTTTTTT. The gene calls are TRBV25-1 and TRBJ2-2; TRBD1 might be the D (5 bases). V was shortened by 1 base and J by 5 bases, with 14 bases between the two germline ends. The CDR3 is 16 amino acids. Germline lookup yields CDR1 MGHDK and CDR2 SYGVNS.

The V and J genes are TRBV7-9 and TRBJ2-2; 10 bases match TRBD1. CDR1 and CDR2 from the germline V gene are SEHNR and FQNEAQ (reference sequence). The trim removed 5 bases at V and 5 bases at J, leaving 8 bases unmatched. This CDR3 contains 16 residues. The DNA for the CDR3 is TGTGCCAGCAGCCTCTCCGGGACAGGGGTTACCGGGGAGCTGTTTTTT. It specifies CASSLSGTGVTGELFF.

The J gene is TRBJ2-5, the V gene TRBV7-2, with 7 bases identical to TRBD2. The CDR3 spans 14 residues. V lost 5 bases to trimming and J lost 2 bases; unmatched junction nucleotides: 5. Germline CDR1 is SGHTA and CDR2 is FQGNSA. The CDR3 protein is CASSPGRGQETQYF. Written as DNA, the CDR3 is TGTGCCAGCAGCCCAGGGCGGGGGCAAGAGACCCAGTACTTC.

This clone has only a few counts. V and J are TRBV4-1 and TRBJ1-2, with 8 bases identical to TRBD1. The CDR3 length is 13 residues. V lost 4 bases, J lost 7 bases, and 5 bases stayed unmatched. CDR1 MGHRA and CDR2 YSYEKL come from the germline V gene. The CDR3 here is CASSPGQGGGYTF. DNA of the CDR3: TGCGCCAGCAGCCCCGGACAGGGAGGTGGCTACACCTTC.

The rearrangement joins TRBV19 to TRBJ2-7, with D hard to call. Trimming took 3 bases from V and 5 from J, leaving 11 bases between them. Germline V gene lookup returns CDR1 LNHDA and CDR2 SQIVND (reference sequence). This CDR3 is 13 amino acids long. The chain's CDR3 is CASSMNRAHEQYF. As DNA, the CDR3 is TGTGCCAGTAGTATGAACCGGGCCCACGAGCAGTACTTC. The variable domain in full, completed from reference TRBV19 and TRBJ2-7, reads DGGITQSPKYLFRKEGQNVTLSCEQNLNHDAMYWYRQDPGQGLRLIYYSQIVNDFQKGDIAEGYSVSREKKESFPLTVTSAQKNPTAFYLCASSMNRAHEQYFGPGTRLTVT.

This clone came up once. The chain couples TRBV6-6 to TRBJ1-2; D ambiguous. Germline V gene sequence: CDR1 MNHNY, CDR2 SVGAGI (reference sequence). This CDR3 region has 14 residues. V lost 4 bases, J lost 6 bases, and 15 bases lay in between. For the CDR3, the DNA is TGTGCCAGCAGTTCCGGGTACTGGGAAAATGGCTACACCTTC. This codes for CASSSGYWENGYTF.

This sequence joins TRBV11-3 and TRBJ2-2; 12 nucleotides agree with TRBD2. V gave up 4 bases and J gave up 3 bases; unmatched junction bases: 6. The CDR3 runs 17 residues. Germline V lookup: CDR1 SGHNT, CDR2 YENEEA. The CDR3 loop is CASSSRLAGVHTGELFF. CDR3 in DNA: TGTGCCAGCAGCTCCCGACTAGCGGGAGTGCACACCGGGGAGCTGTTTTTT.

The V call is TRBV29-1, the J call TRBJ1-3, with 10 nucleotides matching TRBD1. The germline V gene has CDR1 SQVTM and CDR2 ANQGSEA. The CDR3 spans 15 residues. V lost 5 bases and J lost 7; bases outside the gene matches: 11. Written as DNA, the CDR3 is TGCAGCGTTTACGCCGAGACAGGGGGCAGGAACACCATATATTTT. Translated, it gives CSVYAETGGRNTIYF.

In DNA form, the CDR3 reads TGTGCCAGCAGCTACCGGGACACCCGCGAGACCCAGTACTTC. Amino acid sequence: CASSYRDTRETQYF. The chain couples TRBV5-6 to TRBJ2-5, with D possibly TRBD1 on 6 matching bases. Germline assignment: CDR1 SGHDT and CDR2 YYEEEE. V was trimmed by 3 bases and J by 5 bases, leaving 14 bases between them. The CDR3 loop spans 14 amino acids.

The rearrangement joins TRBV10-3 to TRBJ2-7, with unresolved D. The CDR3 extends over 14 amino acids. Trimming took 2 bases from V and 1 from J, leaving 9 bases between them. Per the germline V gene, CDR1 is ENHRY and CDR2 is SYGVKD. The CDR3 coding sequence is TGTGCCATCAGTGAGGGAATCATGTCCTACGAGCAGTACTTC. Encoded protein: CAISEGIMSYEQYF.

This rearrangement joins TRBV9 to TRBJ1-1, with D perhaps TRBD1 (6 bases). The germline V gene has CDR1 SGDLS and CDR2 YYNGEE. Trimming left V 0 bases short and J 1 base short, with 13 bases between. The CDR3 has 16 residues. In DNA form, the CDR3 reads TGTGCCAGCAGCGTAGTGGGGGGCGCGGGGAACACTGAAGCTTTCTTT. Its protein is CASSVVGGAGNTEAFF.

This chain connects TRBV27 to TRBJ2-1; no firm D call. Trimming removed 8 bases from V and 3 bases from J, with 11 bases in between. This CDR3 spans 13 amino acids. The V gene's germline CDR1 is MNHEY and CDR2 SMNVEV (reference sequence). CDR3 nucleotides: TGTGCCAGCGGTACCCTGGGCTACAATGAGCAGTTCTTC. It codes for CASGTLGYNEQFF.

The chain links TRBV2 to TRBJ1-5, with 7 bases matching TRBD1. CDR1 is SNHLY and CDR2 is FYNNEI in the germline V gene. This CDR3 region has 15 residues. V lost 1 base and J lost 9; bases outside the gene matches: 9. The CDR3 DNA sequence: TGTGCCAGCAGTGAAGAAACAGGGGCTCTCCGGCCCCAGCATTTT. It specifies CASSEETGALRPQHF. The full variable domain, its missing parts supplied by reference TRBV2 and TRBJ1-5, is EPEVTQTPSHQVTQMGQEVILRCVPISNHLYFYWYRQILGQKVEFLVSFYNNEISEKSEIFDDQFSVERPDGSNFTLKIRSTKLEDSAMYFCASSEETGALRPQHFGDGTRLSIL.

This chain joins TRBV4-1 and TRBJ2-1; D remains unclear. With 0 bases removed from V and 5 bases from J, the gap between germline ends came to 14 bases. Per the germline V gene, CDR1 is MGHRA and CDR2 is YSYEKL. The CDR3 covers 16 residues. CDR3 coding DNA: TGCGCCAGCAGCCAAGAAGTCCCCAATCCCAACAATGAGCAGTTCTTC. Translation gives CASSQEVPNPNNEQFF.

The V and J genes are TRBV6-5 and TRBJ1-4; D gene unclear. The CDR3 sequence is 15 residues long. Germline V gives CDR1 MNHEY, CDR2 SVGAGI. With 2 bases removed from V and 7 bases from J, the gap between germline ends came to 14 bases. CDR3 amino acids: CASSYLAGSGEKLFF. As DNA, the CDR3 is TGTGCCAGCAGTTACCTGGCGGGTTCGGGTGAAAAACTGTTTTTT.

V is TRBV2 and J is TRBJ2-5; D may be TRBD1 or TRBD2 (5 bases each). Germline V gene data show CDR1 as SNHLY and CDR2 as FYNNEI. The germline V and J ends were trimmed by 5 bases and 5 bases, with 15 bases remaining between them. The CDR3 contains 14 residues. CDR3 in amino acids: CASSPGTPRETQYF. For the CDR3, the DNA is TGTGCCAGCAGTCCCGGGACCCCGCGGGAGACCCAGTACTTC.

The V gene is TRBV4-1, the J gene TRBJ1-6; unclear D gene. This CDR3 comprises 15 residues. Germline-derived CDR1 and CDR2 are MGHRA and YSYEKL. Trimming shortened V by 4 bases and J by 0 bases, and 7 bases separated the two germline ends. This CDR3 reads CASSRGSSYNSPLHF. Here the CDR3 DNA reads TGCGCCAGCAGCCGAGGAAGCTCCTATAATTCACCCCTCCACTTT.

The chain carries TRBV7-8 and TRBJ2-5, with D maybe TRBD2 (6 bases). Trimming cost V 5 bases and J 0 bases, with 16 bases left between them. The CDR3 length is 16 residues. Germline assignment: CDR1 SGHVS and CDR2 FQNEAQ. CDR3 nucleotide sequence: TGTGCCAGCAGCCCTCGAAAGTCTAGCGACCAAGAGACCCAGTACTTC. This codes for CASSPRKSSDQETQYF.

The rearrangement uses TRBV28 and TRBJ1-5; TRBD1 is a possible D gene (6 bases). This CDR3 is 14 amino acids long. The V end was cut by 7 bases, the J end by 5 bases, with 15 bases between. In germline, CDR1 is MDHEN, CDR2 SYDVKM. The CDR3 nucleotides are TGTGCCAGCACCAGATGGCAGGGGCATCAGCCCCAGCATTTT. Translated, it gives CASTRWQGHQPQHF. The variable domain in full, completed from reference TRBV28 and TRBJ1-5, reads DVKVTQSSRYLVKRTGEKVFLECVQDMDHENMFWYRQDPGLGLRLIYFSYDVKMKEKGDIPEGYSVSREKKERFSLILESASTNQTSMYLCASTRWQGHQPQHFGDGTRLSIL.

The rearrangement joins TRBV5-1 to TRBJ1-2; D is uncertain. V was trimmed by 0 bases and J by 7 bases, leaving 13 bases between them. From germline, CDR1 is SGHRS and CDR2 YFSETQ. This CDR3 contains 14 residues. This CDR3 is CASSLAAASGGYTF. DNA of the CDR3: TGCGCCAGCAGCTTGGCCGCGGCCTCTGGTGGCTACACCTTC.